This TCR beta chain emerged from a study of OX40 agonist ivuxolimab in advanced cancers. Trimming took 8 bases from V and 0 from J, leaving 12 bases between them. The CDR3 sequence is 14 residues long. CDR1 MGHDK and CDR2 SYGVNS come from the germline V gene. Profiling relied on immunoSEQ multiplex PCR, and the TCRdb table lists in-frame clones only, not all of them. The sample shows fewer than 95,000 clones, more than 80% of them seen only once. Prior autoimmune disease or systemic immunosuppression barred patients. With baseline, cycle 4 day 1, and cycle 7 day 1 as timepoints, blood was sampled. This specimen was CD4+ or CD8+ T cells sorted from blood, taken in a trial of the OX40 agonist ivuxolimab. The sequence came from an adult with an advanced solid tumor such as melanoma, head and neck, liver or kidney cancer. The rearrangement joins TRBV25-1 to TRBJ2-3; D is uncertain. DNA of the CDR3: TGTGCCAGCTCGCTGACCCTGAGCACAGATACGCAGTATTTT. Encoded protein: CASSLTLSTDTQYF. Variable domain in full (rest from reference TRBV25-1 and TRBJ2-3): EADIYQTPRYLVIGTGKKITLECSQTMGHDKMYWYQQDPGMELHLIHYSYGVNSTEKGDLSSESTVSRIRTEHFPLTLESARPSHTSQYLCASSLTLSTDTQYFGPGTRLTVL.